The entry that follows covers one T cell receptor beta chain sequence. Its antigen is unknown. The treatment denotes: around 19 received Ad26.COV2.S at low or high dose, single or two shots; several received placebo; per-sample allocation not given. Day 63 after the first vaccine or placebo injection was the time point for sampling. The data belong to a study of Ad26.COV2.S vaccination and SARS-CoV-2 variants. As for the study in general: The COV1001 Ad26.COV2.S trial arm included the donor. Findings and limits, study-wide: Breadth of non-spike TCRs did not differ between vaccinees and placebo recipients.

Sequenced by immunoSEQ multiplex PCR; TCRdb stores in-frame clones only, minus some. The table includes roughly 390,000 clones, approximately 86% detected once. The material sequenced was peripheral blood, taken in a trial of Ad26.COV2.S vaccine versus placebo. The sequence was obtained from a person aged 18 to 59 who received the Ad26.COV2.S COVID-19 vaccine or a placebo.

In DNA, the CDR3 is TGCGCCAGCAGCTTGGTGTCGACTAGCGGGGTTGATACGCAGTATTTT. Translation gives CASSLVSTSGVDTQYF. This chain uses TRBV5-1 with TRBJ2-3, with 11 bases identical to TRBD2. Germline CDR1 and CDR2: SGHRS and YFSETQ. J lost 6 bases, V lost 0 bases, and 6 bases had no gene match. The CDR3 is 16 residues long.